By share, the clone carrying this T cell receptor (beta chain) ranks as medium-sized (0.01 to 0.1%). Its antigen remains unknown. This record comes from a study of immune heterogeneity within non-small cell lung tumors. Study-wide results and caveats: Recurrence of the same dominant CDR3 beta clonotypes was seen across tumor sites within a patient, and site-unique high-frequency clones were present alongside them. Across individual patients, the high-frequency T-cell receptor beta clonotypes were largely distinct.

Multiplex PCR amplified TCR beta CDR3 with 32 V and 13 J primers. TCRdb re-derived calls from the multiplex PCR reads in MiXCR, one entry per CDR3 protein. The sample consists of about 15,000 distinct CDR3 sequences, over 25% of them appearing once. The V gene's germline CDR1 is DFQATT and CDR2 SNEGSKA (reference sequence). The CDR3 is made up of 14 amino acids. Deletions cut 6 bases from V and 0 bases from J, with 12 bases between. Bulk tumor genomic DNA (approximately 610 ng per sample) served as template. Spaced far apart, several biopsies were taken from each primary tumor during surgery. Samples came from untreated patients having curative surgery for newly diagnosed non-small cell lung cancer. Donors comprised newly diagnosed non-small cell lung cancer patients undergoing surgery with curative intent.

Sample: lung tumor tissue. This chain uses TRBV20-1 with TRBJ1-5; possibly TRBD1 for D (5 bases). This TCR derives from a woman in her forties or fifties with non-small cell lung cancer. The CDR3 loop reads CSAKTDYSNQPQHF. For the CDR3, the DNA is TGCAGTGCCAAGACAGACTATAGCAATCAGCCCCAGCATTTT.